Shown below are 24 T cell receptor beta chains from a single sample sequenced in a study of T cell changes during pregnancy in multiple sclerosis. Assay used: immunoSEQ multiplex PCR; TCRdb lists only in-frame clones, some missing. The profile shows approximately 85,000 clones, less than 95% of them singletons. The source was peripheral blood, collected in the third trimester of pregnancy. These TCRs come from a female donor with multiple sclerosis, enrolled in a pregnancy study.

The chain joins TRBV18 to TRBJ2-2, with 9 bases matching TRBD2. This CDR3 has 17 amino acids. V was pared by 2 bases and J by 5 bases, with 9 bases of the junction left unmatched. The germline gives CDR1 KGHSH, CDR2 LQKENI. The DNA for the CDR3 is TGTGCCAGCTCACCATTAGCGGGGGCGCCGGGAACCGGGGAGCTGTTTTTT. This sequence encodes CASSPLAGAPGTGELFF.

The genes are TRBV9 and TRBJ1-4; tentatively, D is TRBD1 (5 bases). V lost 0 bases and J 7 bases, leaving 13 bases between the germline ends. Germline-derived CDR1 and CDR2 are SGDLS and YYNGEE. The CDR3 is 15 residues long. The CDR3 region is CASSVVGSGAEKLFF. As DNA, the CDR3 is TGTGCCAGCAGCGTAGTGGGCAGCGGGGCTGAAAAACTGTTTTTT.

The J gene is TRBJ2-5, the V gene TRBV7-8; 7 nucleotides match TRBD1. V was pared by 5 bases and J by 1 base, with 7 bases of the junction left unmatched. The germline V gene encodes CDR1 SGHVS and CDR2 FQNEAQ. The length of the CDR3 is 15 residues. In nucleotides, the CDR3 is TGTGCCAGCAGCGACTACCGGGACAGCCAAGAGACCCAGTACTTC. Its translation is CASSDYRDSQETQYF.

J is TRBJ1-5 and V is TRBV6-1, with D unresolved. The CDR3 length is 14 residues. CDR1 and CDR2 (germline): MNHNS, SASEGT. Trimming shortened V by 3 bases and J by 3 bases, and 9 bases separated the two germline ends. CDR3 nucleotides: TGTGCCAGCAGTGATGGAGGTTTCAATCAGCCCCAGCATTTT. Protein product: CASSDGGFNQPQHF.

Written as DNA, the CDR3 is TGTGCCAGCAGCCAAGAGGACAAGCAGCCGTCCTACGAGCAGTACTTC. The encoded protein is CASSQEDKQPSYEQYF. This sequence joins TRBV4-2 and TRBJ2-7; tentative D call: TRBD1 (5 bases). Germline values: CDR1 LGHNA, CDR2 YNFKEQ. The CDR3 has 16 amino acids. The V gene lost 0 bases and the J gene lost 1 base, with 13 bases spanning the gap.

This clone came up a few times. The chain recombines TRBV9 with TRBJ2-3, with 9 bases identical to TRBD2. V lost 5 bases to trimming and J lost 3 bases; unmatched junction nucleotides: 7. This CDR3 has 15 residues. CDR1 and CDR2 (germline): SGDLS, YYNGEE. The CDR3: CASSRSSGATDTQYF. The CDR3 nucleotides read TGTGCCAGCAGTCGCTCTAGCGGGGCGACAGATACGCAGTATTTT. The whole variable domain, remainder taken from reference TRBV9 and TRBJ2-3, is DSGVTQTPKHLITATGQRVTLRCSPRSGDLSVYWYQQSLDQGLQFLIQYYNGEERAKGNILERFSAQQFPDLHSELNLSSLELGDSALYFCASSRSSGATDTQYFGPGTRLTVL.

The CDR3 DNA follows: TGTGCCTGGAGGCAGGGGCCCGAAGAGCTGTTTTTT. It specifies CAWRQGPEELFF. The chain employs TRBV30 and TRBJ2-2, with D perhaps TRBD1 (6 bases). V was cut by 3 bases and J by 11 bases, with 13 bases left in between. The length of the CDR3 is 12 residues. The germline V gene has CDR1 GTSNPN and CDR2 SVGIG (reference sequence).

V and J are TRBV6-1 and TRBJ2-7, with TRBD1 identical over 7 bases. CDR1 MNHNS and CDR2 SASEGT come from the germline V gene. The CDR3 consists of 12 residues. With 5 bases clipped from V and 3 bases from J, the junction kept 1 base outside the gene matches. CDR3 coding DNA: TGTGCCAGCAGTCGGACAGGCTACGAGCAGTACTTC. Translating gives CASSRTGYEQYF.

The chain joins TRBV6-4 to TRBJ2-3, with 9 positions matching TRBD2. The CDR3 is made up of 16 amino acids. In germline, CDR1 is MRHNA, CDR2 SNTAGT. J lost 4 bases, V lost 6 bases, and 11 bases had no gene match. The CDR3 region is CASSPEAGGPADTQYF. The CDR3 nucleotides are TGTGCCAGCAGCCCCGAGGCGGGGGGGCCCGCAGATACGCAGTATTTT.

The chain has TRBV15 and TRBJ1-4; no definite D call. The CDR3 length is 16 residues. V was shortened by 2 bases and J by 3 bases, with 13 bases between the two germline ends. Germline CDR1 LNHNV, CDR2 YYDKDF (reference sequence). The DNA for the CDR3 is TGTGCCACCAGCAGAAATAGAGACATTCCTAATGAAAAACTGTTTTTT. Translating gives CATSRNRDIPNEKLFF. The whole variable domain, filled in from reference TRBV15 and TRBJ1-4, reads DAMVIQNPRYQVTQFGKPVTLSCSQTLNHNVMYWYQQKSSQAPKLLFHYYDKDFNNEADTPDNFQSRRPNTSFCFLDIRSPGLGDTAMYLCATSRNRDIPNEKLFFGSGTQLSVL.

This rearrangement joins TRBV2 to TRBJ2-2; perhaps TRBD1 as D (6 bases). Between the trimmed V and J ends, which lost 8 bases and 9 bases, there was a span of 22 bases. Germline V gene data show CDR1 as SNHLY and CDR2 as FYNNEI. This CDR3 has 15 amino acids. CDR3 in amino acids: CASGRDKAFTRELFF. The CDR3, as DNA: TGTGCCAGCGGACGGGACAAAGCGTTTACCAGGGAGCTGTTTTTT.

This chain joins TRBV27 and TRBJ2-2; tentatively, D is TRBD1 (5 bases). Trimming shortened V by 4 bases and J by 7 bases, and 10 bases separated the two germline ends. The length of the CDR3 is 13 residues. CDR1 is MNHEY, CDR2 SMNVEV, per germline (reference sequence). The CDR3 reads CASSSQVYGELFF. The DNA for the CDR3 is TGTGCCAGCAGTTCACAGGTTTACGGGGAGCTGTTTTTT.

V usage is TRBV5-1 and J usage is TRBJ1-1, with D perhaps TRBD1 (5 bases). CDR1 SGHRS and CDR2 YFSETQ come from the germline V gene. CDR3 size: 15 residues. Trimming removed 5 bases at V and 2 bases at J, with 16 bases between. The CDR3 sequence: CASRTSGGLNTEAFF. The CDR3 DNA reads TGCGCCAGCAGGACCTCGGGGGGGTTAAACACTGAAGCTTTCTTT.

The table lists this clone with a few counts. The chain has TRBV7-8 and TRBJ1-4; D remains ambiguous. Germline V gives CDR1 SGHVS, CDR2 FQNEAQ. Trimming shortened V by 1 base and J by 7 bases, and 13 bases separated the two germline ends. The CDR3 length is 15 residues. CDR3 amino acids: CASSLDPEAIEKLFF. In DNA form, the CDR3 reads TGTGCCAGCAGCTTAGATCCTGAGGCTATTGAAAAACTGTTTTTT.

V and J are TRBV10-3 and TRBJ1-5, with TRBD1 matching 10 bases. CDR3 length equals 15 residues. The germline V gene encodes CDR1 ENHRY and CDR2 SYGVKD. V dropped 2 bases and J dropped 7; count of bases not matched to a gene: 5. The CDR3 sequence is CAISESLTGGQPQHF. CDR3 bases: TGTGCCATCAGTGAGAGTTTGACAGGGGGCCAGCCCCAGCATTTT.

This clone was seen a single time. The V gene is TRBV11-2, the J gene TRBJ2-7; 9 bases are shared with TRBD2. The germline V gene encodes CDR1 SGHAT and CDR2 FQNNGV. CDR3 length: 16 amino acids. Losses at the gene ends were 4 bases for V and 2 bases for J; bases not matched to a gene: 9. The CDR3 is CASSSVRRGGAYEQYF. Here the CDR3 DNA reads TGTGCCAGCAGCTCGGTTAGGCGGGGGGGGGCCTACGAGCAGTACTTC.

This clone showed up just once. V gene TRBV5-5 combines with J gene TRBJ2-6; TRBD1 matches 12 bases. Germline assignment: CDR1 SGHKS and CDR2 YYEKEE (reference sequence). V lost 0 bases to trimming and J lost 4 bases; unmatched junction nucleotides: 5. The CDR3 is made up of 18 amino acids. In DNA, the CDR3 is TGTGCCAGCAGCTTGGGGCGGGACAGGGGGCTCGGGGCCAACGTCCTGACTTTC. It codes for CASSLGRDRGLGANVLTF.

The rearrangement uses TRBV19 and TRBJ2-6; 10 bases are shared with TRBD1. The germline V gene has CDR1 LNHDA and CDR2 SQIVND (reference sequence). The CDR3 covers 19 residues. V lost 1 base, J lost 2 bases, and 8 bases stayed unmatched. CDR3 nucleotides: TGTGCCAGTAGTATAGGAGTCGGACAGGGGGTAGCTGGGGCCAACGTCCTGACTTTC. This translates into CASSIGVGQGVAGANVLTF. Complete variable domain (other parts from reference TRBV19 and TRBJ2-6): DGGITQSPKYLFRKEGQNVTLSCEQNLNHDAMYWYRQDPGQGLRLIYYSQIVNDFQKGDIAEGYSVSREKKESFPLTVTSAQKNPTAFYLCASSIGVGQGVAGANVLTFGAGSRLTVL.

The chain is built from TRBV10-3 and TRBJ2-1, with 9 bases lining up with TRBD2. V gave up 8 bases and J gave up 1 base; unmatched junction bases: 6. Germline CDR1 is ENHRY and CDR2 is SYGVKD. CDR3 length: 15 residues. The CDR3 reads CAIGTSRRSYNEQFF. As DNA, the CDR3 is TGTGCCATCGGGACTAGCCGGCGATCCTACAATGAGCAGTTCTTC.

On this clone: Germline and junction disagree at one end, which may indicate a read error. This chain's CDR3 is CASSFAGQGELFF. As DNA, the CDR3 is TGCGCCAGCAGCTTTGCAGGGCAAGGGGAGCTGTTTTTT. The chain uses TRBV7-3 and TRBJ2-2, with D possibly TRBD1 on 5 matching bases. This CDR3 spans 13 amino acids. Germline V gene lookup returns CDR1 SGHTA and CDR2 FQGTGA. The full variable domain, with the rest looked up from reference TRBV7-3 and TRBJ2-2, is GAGVSQTPSNKVTEKGKYVELRCDPISGHTALYWYRQSLGQGPEFLIYFQGTGAADDSGLPNDRFFAVRPEGSVSTLKIQRTERGDSAVYLCASSFAGQGELFFGEGSRLTVL.

This chain uses TRBV18 with TRBJ2-3; TRBD2 matches at 7 bases. Looked up from germline, CDR1 is KGHSH and CDR2 is LQKENI. The V gene end was trimmed by 2 bases and the J gene end by 5 bases; junction bases not matched to a gene: 10. CDR3 length equals 16 residues. The CDR3 loop reads CASSPYGRGYEDTQYF. The CDR3 region has the DNA TGTGCCAGCTCACCATACGGGCGGGGGTATGAAGATACGCAGTATTTT.

V usage is TRBV9 and J usage is TRBJ2-1, with D possibly matching TRBD1 (5 bases). This CDR3 is 15 amino acids long. The V and J ends lost 0 bases and 6 bases respectively, with 13 bases between them. Germline CDR1 is SGDLS and CDR2 is YYNGEE. The CDR3 nucleotides are TGTGCCAGCAGCGTAGATGGGGCCTACGTCAATGAGCAGTTCTTC. It translates to CASSVDGAYVNEQFF. The entire variable domain, with the rest obtained from reference TRBV9 and TRBJ2-1, is as follows: DSGVTQTPKHLITATGQRVTLRCSPRSGDLSVYWYQQSLDQGLQFLIQYYNGEERAKGNILERFSAQQFPDLHSELNLSSLELGDSALYFCASSVDGAYVNEQFFGPGTRLTVL.

The rearrangement links TRBV27 to TRBJ1-5; D might be TRBD1 (5 bases). Looked up from germline, CDR1 is MNHEY and CDR2 is SMNVEV (reference sequence). CDR3 length equals 14 residues. Trimming took off 3 bases at V and 6 bases at J, with 12 bases between the two ends. In DNA, the CDR3 is TGTGCCAGCAGTTTTGGTATAGGGGTTCAGCCCCAGCATTTT. It specifies CASSFGIGVQPQHF.

J is TRBJ2-7 and V is TRBV18, with 9 positions matching TRBD1. The CDR3 has 12 residues. The ends lost 4 bases at V and 5 bases at J; junction bases unmatched: 0. Per germline, CDR1 KGHSH and CDR2 LQKENI. The CDR3 DNA reads as TGTGCCAGCTCACGGACAGGGGACGAGCAGTACTTC. Its protein product is CASSRTGDEQYF.